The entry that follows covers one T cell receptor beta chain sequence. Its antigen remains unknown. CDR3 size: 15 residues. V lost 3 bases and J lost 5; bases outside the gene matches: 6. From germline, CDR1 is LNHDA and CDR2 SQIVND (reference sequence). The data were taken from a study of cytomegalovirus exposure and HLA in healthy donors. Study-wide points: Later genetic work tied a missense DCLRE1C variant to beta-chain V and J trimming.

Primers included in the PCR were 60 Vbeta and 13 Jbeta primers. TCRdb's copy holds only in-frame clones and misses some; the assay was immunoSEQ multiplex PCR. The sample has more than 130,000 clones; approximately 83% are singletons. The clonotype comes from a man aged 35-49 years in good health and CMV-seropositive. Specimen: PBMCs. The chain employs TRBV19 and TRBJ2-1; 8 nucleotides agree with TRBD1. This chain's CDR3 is CASSINGQGNNEQFF. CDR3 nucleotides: TGTGCCAGTAGTATTAATGGACAGGGAAACAATGAGCAGTTCTTC.